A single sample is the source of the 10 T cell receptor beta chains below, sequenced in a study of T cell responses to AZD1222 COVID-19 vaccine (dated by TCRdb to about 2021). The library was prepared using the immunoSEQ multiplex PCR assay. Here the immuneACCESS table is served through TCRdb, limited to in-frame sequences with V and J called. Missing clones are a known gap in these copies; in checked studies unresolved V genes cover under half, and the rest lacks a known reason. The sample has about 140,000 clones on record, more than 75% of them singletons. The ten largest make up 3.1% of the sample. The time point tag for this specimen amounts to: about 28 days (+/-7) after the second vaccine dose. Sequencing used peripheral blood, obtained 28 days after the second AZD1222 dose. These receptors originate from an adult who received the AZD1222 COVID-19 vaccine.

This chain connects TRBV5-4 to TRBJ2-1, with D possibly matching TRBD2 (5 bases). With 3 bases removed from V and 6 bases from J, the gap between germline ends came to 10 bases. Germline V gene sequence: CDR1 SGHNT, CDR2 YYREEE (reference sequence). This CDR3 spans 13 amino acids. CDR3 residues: CASSSMAGNEQFF. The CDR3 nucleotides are TGTGCCAGCAGCTCCATGGCGGGCAATGAGCAGTTCTTC. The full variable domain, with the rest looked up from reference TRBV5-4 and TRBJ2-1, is ETGVTQSPTHLIKTRGQQVTLRCSSQSGHNTVSWYQQALGQGPQFIFQYYREEENGRGNFPPRFSGLQFPNYSSELNVNALELDDSALYLCASSSMAGNEQFFGPGTRLTVL.

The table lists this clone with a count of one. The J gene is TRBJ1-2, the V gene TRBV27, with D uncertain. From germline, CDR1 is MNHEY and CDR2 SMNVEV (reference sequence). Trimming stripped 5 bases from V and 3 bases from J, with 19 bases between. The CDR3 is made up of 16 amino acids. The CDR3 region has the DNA TGTGCCAGCAGTCACATCTTGGGCGAGCTGGACTATGGCTACACCTTC. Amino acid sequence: CASSHILGELDYGYTF.

The DNA of the CDR3 is TGTGCCTGGTCCCAGGGACAGGGCTCCTACGAGCAGTACTTC. It is translated as CAWSQGQGSYEQYF. The chain links TRBV30 to TRBJ2-7; 9 bases line up with TRBD1. This CDR3 is built from 14 residues. In germline, CDR1 is GTSNPN, CDR2 SVGIG (reference sequence). V lost 5 bases to trimming and J lost 0 bases; unmatched junction nucleotides: 5. Looking up the rest from reference TRBV30 and TRBJ2-7 gives the full variable domain: SQTIHQWPATLVQPVGSPLSLECTVEGTSNPNLYWYRQAAGRGLQLLFYSVGIGQISSEVPQNLSASRPQDRQFILSSKKLLLSDSGFYLCAWSQGQGSYEQYFGPGTRLTVT.

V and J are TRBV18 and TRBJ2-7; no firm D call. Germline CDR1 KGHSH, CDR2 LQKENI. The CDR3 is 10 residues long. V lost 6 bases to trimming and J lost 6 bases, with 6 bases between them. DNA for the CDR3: TGTGCCAGCTCTGGTGCCGAGCAGTACTTC. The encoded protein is CASSGAEQYF.

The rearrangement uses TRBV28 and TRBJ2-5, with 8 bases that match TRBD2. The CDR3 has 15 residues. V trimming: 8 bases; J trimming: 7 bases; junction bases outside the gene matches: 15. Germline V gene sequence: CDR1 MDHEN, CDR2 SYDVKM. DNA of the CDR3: TGTGCCAGCGTGTCGGCGGGAGGTAGCCCCAGGACCCAGTACTTC. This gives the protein CASVSAGGSPRTQYF.

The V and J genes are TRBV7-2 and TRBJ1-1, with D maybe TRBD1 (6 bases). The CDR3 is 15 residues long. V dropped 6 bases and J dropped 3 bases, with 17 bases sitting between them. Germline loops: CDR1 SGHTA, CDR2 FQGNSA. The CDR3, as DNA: TGTGCCAGCAGTTTCACGGGGGGCCCCTACACTGAAGCTTTCTTT. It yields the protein CASSFTGGPYTEAFF.

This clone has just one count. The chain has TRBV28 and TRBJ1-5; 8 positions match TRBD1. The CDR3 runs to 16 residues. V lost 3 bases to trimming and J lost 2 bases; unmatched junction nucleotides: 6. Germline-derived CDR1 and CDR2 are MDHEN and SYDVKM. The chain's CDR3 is CASSFSPGGGNQPQHF. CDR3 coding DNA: TGTGCCAGCAGTTTCTCCCCAGGGGGCGGCAATCAGCCCCAGCATTTT.

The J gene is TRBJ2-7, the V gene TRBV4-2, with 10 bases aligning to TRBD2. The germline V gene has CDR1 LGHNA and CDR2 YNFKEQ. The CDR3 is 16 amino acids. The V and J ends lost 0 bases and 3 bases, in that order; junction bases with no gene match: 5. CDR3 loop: CASSQDWLAGGYEQYF. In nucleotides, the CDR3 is TGTGCCAGCAGCCAAGATTGGTTAGCGGGGGGCTACGAGCAGTACTTC.

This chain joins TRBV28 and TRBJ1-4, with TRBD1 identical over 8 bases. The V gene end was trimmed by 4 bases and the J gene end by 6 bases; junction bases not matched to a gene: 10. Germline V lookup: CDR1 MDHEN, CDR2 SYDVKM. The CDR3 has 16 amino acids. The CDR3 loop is CASSSSEDRGYEKLFF. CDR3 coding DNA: TGTGCCAGCAGTTCCTCGGAAGACAGGGGTTATGAAAAACTGTTTTTT.

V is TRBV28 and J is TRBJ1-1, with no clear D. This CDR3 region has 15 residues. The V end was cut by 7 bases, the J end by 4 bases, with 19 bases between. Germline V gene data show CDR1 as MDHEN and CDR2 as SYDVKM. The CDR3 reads CASTPSVEVGTEAFF. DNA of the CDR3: TGTGCCAGCACCCCATCGGTGGAGGTGGGCACTGAAGCTTTCTTT.